This T cell receptor beta chain was sequenced in a study of T cells in localized non-small cell lung cancer. The study's findings and limits: A median of around 57 clones ranked among the top 100 in tumor appeared in adjacent lung.

Sequenced by immunoSEQ multiplex PCR; TCRdb stores in-frame clones only, minus some. The sample has around 78,000 clones; 80% are singletons. Germline lookup yields CDR1 SNHLY and CDR2 FYNNEI. Between the trimmed V and J ends, which lost 1 base and 4 bases, there was a span of 10 bases. This CDR3 is 14 amino acids long. In this sample, this clone turned up a few times. Its antigen is unidentified. The chain uses TRBV2 and TRBJ1-2, with D perhaps matching TRBD1 (5 bases). Source: peripheral blood, taken before any cancer treatment. This sequence was found in a female donor aged 60 or older with stage I lung adenocarcinoma. DNA of the CDR3: TGTGCCAGCAGTGAAGTTCAGGGTGGCTATGGCTACACCTTC. Translation: CASSEVQGGYGYTF.